The 22 T cell receptor beta chains given below trace back to one sample, sequenced in a study of T cells in Graves' hyperthyroidism and ophthalmopathy. The TCR beta CDR3 regions underwent amplification using RNA transcripts as the source. In the first-round RT-PCR of the TCR CDR3, the HTBI primer set was used. One entry per CDR3 protein, called by TCRdb with MiXCR from the multiplex PCR reads. Here the sample spans 250,000 to 350,000 distinct CDR3 sequences, approximately 15% being singletons. The sequenced sample consisted of blood. Every receptor here comes from a man aged 25-45 years with Graves' hyperthyroidism.

The chain uses TRBV6-1 and TRBJ1-1, with TRBD1 matching over 7 bases. Germline V gene sequence: CDR1 MNHNS, CDR2 SASEGT. V trimming: 8 bases; J trimming: 7 bases; junction bases outside the gene matches: 10. There are 13 residues in the CDR3. This CDR3 is CASSTEGQLEAFF. The CDR3 nucleotides read TGTGCCAGCTCAACCGAGGGACAGCTTGAAGCTTTCTTT.

This clonotype was counted at least ten times. This chain connects TRBV11-1 to TRBJ1-1; TRBD1 agrees at 7 bases. Trimming took 5 bases from V and 1 from J; bases not matched to a gene: 4. CDR3 length: 14 amino acids. The germline V gene encodes CDR1 SGHAT and CDR2 FQDESV (reference sequence). CDR3: CASSAGTENTEAFF. The DNA of the CDR3 is TGTGCCAGCAGCGCCGGGACAGAGAACACTGAAGCTTTCTTT. The complete variable domain, with remaining parts taken from reference TRBV11-1 and TRBJ1-1, reads EAEVAQSPRYKITEKSQAVAFWCDPISGHATLYWYRQILGQGPELLVQFQDESVVDDSQLPKDRFSAERLKGVDSTLKIQPAELGDSAMYLCASSAGTENTEAFFGQGTRLTVV.

The V gene is TRBV5-5, the J gene TRBJ2-3; TRBD1 agrees at 7 bases. The germline V gene encodes CDR1 SGHKS and CDR2 YYEKEE (reference sequence). Unmatched junction bases numbered 13, after V lost 1 base and J lost 8 bases. The length of the CDR3 is 16 residues. The CDR3, as DNA: TGTGCCAGCAGCTTGTGGGACAGAAAATCAGTGGCTACGCAGTATTTT. Encoded protein: CASSLWDRKSVATQYF.

Many counts were recorded for this clonotype. V gene TRBV18 combines with J gene TRBJ2-1; no definite D call. V was trimmed by 3 bases and J by 7 bases, leaving 16 bases between them. The CDR3 length is 15 residues. Per the germline V gene, CDR1 is KGHSH and CDR2 is LQKENI. The DNA for the CDR3 is TGTGCCAGCTCACCTACTTCCCGGGTGATGAATGAGCAGTTCTTC. This sequence encodes CASSPTSRVMNEQFF.

The CDR3 reads CASSLLAGPYNEQFF. Written as DNA, the CDR3 is TGTGCCAGCAGCCTTTTAGCGGGTCCCTACAATGAGCAGTTCTTC. This chain joins TRBV13 and TRBJ2-1; TRBD2 aligns across 7 bases. The CDR3 sequence is 15 residues long. The J segment lost 2 bases and the V segment lost 5 bases, leaving 6 bases of the junction unmatched. Looked up from germline, CDR1 is PRHDT and CDR2 is FYEKMQ (reference sequence).

This clonotype was found many times. V and J are TRBV11-2 and TRBJ2-2, with a tentative D call TRBD2 (6 bases). Trimming took 5 bases from V and 10 from J, leaving 11 bases between them. Germline CDR1 SGHAT, CDR2 FQNNGV. CDR3 length: 12 amino acids. The CDR3 here is CASSRGIMELFF. The CDR3 DNA reads as TGTGCCAGCAGCCGGGGGATCATGGAGCTGTTTTTT.

This clonotype was observed many times. An end of the junction does not agree with germline; a read error may underlie this. The CDR3: CASSVDTDQPQHF. CDR3 nucleotides: TGTGCCAGTAGTGTAGACACGGATCAGCCCCAGCATTTT. This chain uses TRBV19 with TRBJ1-5; D ambiguous. This CDR3 region has 13 residues. Germline-derived CDR1 and CDR2 are LNHDA and SQIVND (reference sequence).

This clonotype has ten or more counts. The rearrangement links TRBV20-1 to TRBJ2-3, with D perhaps matching TRBD2 (6 bases). Germline loops: CDR1 DFQATT, CDR2 SNEGSKA (reference sequence). The CDR3 extends over 14 amino acids. V shed 3 bases and J shed 1 base, with 11 bases lying between them. The CDR3 is CSASKAGGTDTQYF. The CDR3 nucleotides read TGCAGTGCTAGTAAAGCGGGCGGCACAGATACGCAGTATTTT.

This clonotype was observed at least ten times. The chain combines TRBV10-1 with TRBJ1-4; D is unresolved. Looked up from germline, CDR1 is WNHNN and CDR2 is SYGVQD (reference sequence). The CDR3 is 11 amino acids. V lost 3 bases and J 8 bases, leaving 4 bases between the germline ends. The CDR3 DNA follows: TGCGCCAGCAGTGAAGGGGAAAAACTGTTTTTT. It encodes CASSEGEKLFF.

This clonotype was recorded at least ten times. The genes are TRBV12-3 or TRBV12-4 and TRBJ2-1; D is undetermined. Trimming took off 6 bases at V and 5 bases at J, with 11 bases between the two ends. The CDR3 consists of 13 residues. The CDR3 region has the DNA TGTGCCAGCAGACGGCCATCGAACAATGAGCAGTTCTTC. Translated: CASRRPSNNEQFF.

This clonotype was detected only a few times. This chain uses TRBV7-9 with TRBJ2-2, with 10 bases that match TRBD2. Trimming removed 6 bases from V and 5 bases from J; junction bases left unmatched: 15. Germline assignment: CDR1 SEHNR and CDR2 FQNEAQ (reference sequence). The CDR3 contains 18 residues. In DNA form, the CDR3 reads TGTGCCAGCAGATTTGGACGAGAAGCGGGAGGGCAGACCGGGGAGCTGTTTTTT. Protein product: CASRFGREAGGQTGELFF.

This clonotype has ten or more counts. The gene calls are TRBV6-1 and TRBJ2-7; 12 bases match TRBD1. The V segment lost 6 bases and the J segment 2 bases; nucleotides outside the gene matches: 14. Germline CDR1 reads MNHNS; CDR2 reads SASEGT. This CDR3 spans 18 amino acids. CDR3 region: CASRGMGQGAQNPYEQYF. The CDR3 coding sequence is TGTGCCAGCAGAGGGATGGGACAGGGGGCGCAAAACCCCTACGAGCAGTACTTC.

At least ten counts were recorded for this clonotype. V gene TRBV7-8 combines with J gene TRBJ2-7; D gene ambiguous. This CDR3 is 11 amino acids long. The germline V gene has CDR1 SGHVS and CDR2 FQNEAQ. Trimming cost V 5 bases and J 5 bases, with 7 bases left between them. CDR3 sequence (DNA): TGTGCCAGCAGCCCGTTCAACGAGCAGTACTTC. Encoded protein: CASSPFNEQYF.

This clonotype was seen many times. The V gene is TRBV20-1, the J gene TRBJ1-1; D not resolved. V was shortened by 7 bases and J by 1 base, with 10 bases between the two germline ends. Germline V gives CDR1 DFQATT, CDR2 SNEGSKA (reference sequence). The CDR3 covers 12 residues. This chain's CDR3 is CSGLDWNTEAFF. The CDR3 DNA sequence: TGCAGTGGCCTGGACTGGAACACTGAAGCTTTCTTT.

The table lists this clonotype with a few counts. The gene calls are TRBV27 and TRBJ2-7; TRBD1 matches 8 bases. Germline values: CDR1 MNHEY, CDR2 SMNVEV (reference sequence). The CDR3 is 14 amino acids. Trimming at V came to 5 bases and at J to 4 bases, leaving 7 bases not matched to a gene. The CDR3 DNA reads as TGTGCCAGCAGTCCCGGACAGGGCTGGTACGAGCAGTACTTC. Translation gives CASSPGQGWYEQYF.

This chain connects TRBV5-6 to TRBJ2-3, with D perhaps assigned TRBD1 or TRBD2 (5 bases each). The germline gives CDR1 SGHDT, CDR2 YYEEEE. V lost 6 bases, J lost 4 bases, and 21 bases lay in between. This CDR3 region has 16 residues. In DNA, the CDR3 is TGTGCCAGCAAGACAGATTTCAGCGGAACATCAGATACGCAGTATTTT. It encodes CASKTDFSGTSDTQYF.

This clonotype was seen only a few times. The V gene is TRBV19, the J gene TRBJ2-3; 10 positions agree with TRBD2. Germline values: CDR1 LNHDA, CDR2 SQIVND (reference sequence). J was trimmed by 0 bases and V by 3 bases; bases with no gene match: 0. The CDR3 is 15 amino acids. CDR3 residues: CASSMGLASTDTQYF. CDR3 sequence (DNA): TGTGCCAGTAGTATGGGACTAGCGAGCACAGATACGCAGTATTTT.

In this sample, this clonotype turned up many times. This chain uses TRBV20-1 with TRBJ2-3, with 11 bases lining up with TRBD2. V shed 3 bases, J shed 3 bases, and the junction held 5 bases outside the gene matches. The CDR3 extends over 15 amino acids. Germline CDR1 and CDR2: DFQATT and SNEGSKA (reference sequence). DNA for the CDR3: TGCAGTGCTAGGCAACTAGCGGGAGAGACAGATACGCAGTATTTT. Translation gives CSARQLAGETDTQYF.

This clonotype showed up many times. J is TRBJ2-3 and V is TRBV10-3, with D possibly TRBD2 on 6 matching bases. CDR3 length equals 12 residues. Trimming stripped 8 bases from V and 4 bases from J, with 10 bases between. From germline, CDR1 is ENHRY and CDR2 SYGVKD. This chain's CDR3 is CAISGESDTQYF. CDR3 in DNA: TGTGCCATCTCGGGAGAATCAGATACGCAGTATTTT.

Many counts were recorded for this clonotype. The J gene is TRBJ2-5, the V gene TRBV28; 14 nucleotides match TRBD2. Trimming removed 8 bases from V and 5 bases from J; junction bases left unmatched: 10. This CDR3 is built from 16 residues. Germline V CDR1 and CDR2: MDHEN, SYDVKM. CDR3 region: CASGGKTSGREETQYF. The CDR3 bases are TGTGCCAGCGGGGGTAAGACTAGCGGGAGGGAGGAGACCCAGTACTTC.

This clonotype was counted ten times or more. The rearrangement links TRBV20-1 to TRBJ2-1; 7 bases align to TRBD2. There are 15 residues in the CDR3. In germline, CDR1 is DFQATT, CDR2 SNEGSKA (reference sequence). Trimming cost V 5 bases and J 5 bases; bases outside gene matches: 12. This chain's CDR3 is CSADPREDHHNEQFF. CDR3 bases: TGCAGTGCTGACCCCCGGGAGGACCACCACAATGAGCAGTTCTTC.

This chain uses TRBV9 with TRBJ1-5; D uncertain. V gave up 0 bases and J gave up 7 bases, with 14 bases separating them. This CDR3 is built from 15 residues. From germline, CDR1 is SGDLS and CDR2 YYNGEE. The CDR3 coding sequence is TGTGCCAGCAGCGTAGGAGGAGAAGGCGGCCAGCCCCAGCATTTT. Translation gives CASSVGGEGGQPQHF.